This TCR beta chain was obtained from a study of T cell responses to AZD1222 COVID-19 vaccine. The study's findings and limits: After the peak T cell response, and only then, were repertoires sampled. The donors showed a predominance of white British ancestry and of females, with possible underestimation of clonal diversity. Spike-specific TCR breadth and depth rose after two AZD1222 doses.

Repertoires were generated with immunoSEQ multiplex PCR, while TCRdb's copy carries only in-frame clones and drops some. The table shows about 130,000 clones, with 80% to 95% occurring only once. J gave up 4 bases and V 5 bases, and 6 bases lay outside the gene matches. The CDR3 runs to 14 residues. The germline V gene encodes CDR1 MNHEY and CDR2 SVGAGI. Turning to this clone: Antigen: not known.

This sample comprised peripheral blood, obtained on day 0 of AZD1222 vaccination. This receptor was obtained from an adult in good health. The genes are TRBV6-5 and TRBJ1-2; 8 positions match TRBD1. Here the CDR3 DNA reads TGTGCCAGCAGTACTGACAGGGGTAGCTATGGCTACACCTTC. It is translated as CASSTDRGSYGYTF.